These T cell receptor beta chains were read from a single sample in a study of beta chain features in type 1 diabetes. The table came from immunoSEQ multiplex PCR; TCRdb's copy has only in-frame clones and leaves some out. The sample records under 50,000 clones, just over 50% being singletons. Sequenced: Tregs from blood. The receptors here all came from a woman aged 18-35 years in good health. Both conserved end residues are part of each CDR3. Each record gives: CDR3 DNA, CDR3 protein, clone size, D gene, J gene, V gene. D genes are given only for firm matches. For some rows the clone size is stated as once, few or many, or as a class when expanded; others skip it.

cdr3_nt: TGTGCCAGCAGTAGATCAGGGGTATACAATGAGCAGTTCTTC
cdr3_aa: CASSRSGVYNEQFF
clone_size: -
d_call: -
j_call: TRBJ2-1
v_call: TRBV6-1

cdr3_nt: TGTGCCAGCAGCCAAGAGGCCCCCTCTCTAGCGGCCAGGGATACGCAGTATTTT
cdr3_aa: CASSQEAPSLAARDTQYF
clone_size: -
d_call: TRBD2
j_call: TRBJ2-3
v_call: TRBV4-2

cdr3_nt: TGCGCCAGCAGGGGACAGGGGCGGAACTATGGCTACACCTTC
cdr3_aa: CASRGQGRNYGYTF
clone_size: -
d_call: TRBD1
j_call: TRBJ1-2
v_call: TRBV10-2

cdr3_nt: TGTGCCAGCAGACAGATCAATCAGCCCCAGCATTTT
cdr3_aa: CASRQINQPQHF
clone_size: -
d_call: -
j_call: TRBJ1-5
v_call: TRBV28

cdr3_nt: TGTGCCAGCAGCTTGATCTCGGGGTACAATGAGCAGTTCTTC
cdr3_aa: CASSLISGYNEQFF
clone_size: -
d_call: -
j_call: TRBJ2-1
v_call: TRBV5-6

cdr3_nt: TGTGCCAGCAGTCTTGGGACAGGGGGGGGTGAAAAACTGTTTTTT
cdr3_aa: CASSLGTGGGEKLFF
clone_size: -
d_call: TRBD1
j_call: TRBJ1-4
v_call: TRBV6-6

cdr3_nt: TGTGCCAGCAGTTACTCGAACTTAAACACCGGGGAGCTGTTTTTT
cdr3_aa: CASSYSNLNTGELFF
clone_size: -
d_call: -
j_call: TRBJ2-2
v_call: TRBV6-5

cdr3_nt: TGTGCTAGTGGGCCAGGGACTAGCGGAACCACCGGGGAGCTGTTTTTT
cdr3_aa: CASGPGTSGTTGELFF
clone_size: few
d_call: TRBD2
j_call: TRBJ2-2
v_call: TRBV12-5

cdr3_nt: TGTGCCAGCAGCTCGACAGGCGCCACTGAAGCTTTCTTT
cdr3_aa: CASSSTGATEAFF
clone_size: -
d_call: -
j_call: TRBJ1-1
v_call: TRBV7-9

cdr3_nt: TGTGCCAGCATCCTGGGAGGGGGTGGAGAGACCCAGTACTTC
cdr3_aa: CASILGGGGETQYF
clone_size: few
d_call: -
j_call: TRBJ2-5
v_call: TRBV28

cdr3_nt: TGTGCCAGCAGCTTAATCCTAGCGGGAGGGCCCGGTGAGCAGTTCTTC
cdr3_aa: CASSLILAGGPGEQFF
clone_size: -
d_call: TRBD2
j_call: TRBJ2-1
v_call: TRBV7-9

cdr3_nt: TGTGCCAGCTCACCGGGACAGGGGGCCCGCACAGATACGCAGTATTTT
cdr3_aa: CASSPGQGARTDTQYF
clone_size: -
d_call: TRBD1
j_call: TRBJ2-3
v_call: TRBV18

cdr3_nt: TGTGCCAGCAGCTTGAGGCGGCCCACAGATACGCAGTATTTT
cdr3_aa: CASSLRRPTDTQYF
clone_size: once
d_call: -
j_call: TRBJ2-3
v_call: TRBV7-2

cdr3_nt: TGCGCCAGCATTTTTGGGACATCCTGGAATGAGCAGTTCTTC
cdr3_aa: CASIFGTSWNEQFF
clone_size: -
d_call: -
j_call: TRBJ2-1
v_call: TRBV10-2

cdr3_nt: TGTGCCAGCAGCGTAGAGACCAGGGGTAATACAGATACGCAGTATTTT
cdr3_aa: CASSVETRGNTDTQYF
clone_size: few
d_call: -
j_call: TRBJ2-3
v_call: TRBV9

cdr3_nt: TGTGGCCTGGCCCAGGGAAGGGGTTATGGCTACACCTTC
cdr3_aa: CGLAQGRGYGYTF
clone_size: -
d_call: -
j_call: TRBJ1-2
v_call: TRBV30

cdr3_nt: TGTGCCAGCAGCTTTTCAAGCGGGAGACACGAGCAGTACTTC
cdr3_aa: CASSFSSGRHEQYF
clone_size: -
d_call: TRBD2
j_call: TRBJ2-7
v_call: TRBV7-8

cdr3_nt: TGTGCCAGCAGCTTATGGGGGACAGGGGACCCCATTTGGGCCAACGTCCTGACTTTC
cdr3_aa: CASSLWGTGDPIWANVLTF
clone_size: few
d_call: TRBD1
j_call: TRBJ2-6
v_call: TRBV7-8

cdr3_nt: TGTGCCACCTTGCCGGGACAGGGTATAGGAGAGACCCAGTACTTC
cdr3_aa: CATLPGQGIGETQYF
clone_size: -
d_call: TRBD1
j_call: TRBJ2-5
v_call: TRBV10-3

cdr3_nt: TGCGCCAGCAGCTGGGCGGGAGGCACAGATACGCAGTATTTT
cdr3_aa: CASSWAGGTDTQYF
clone_size: few
d_call: TRBD2
j_call: TRBJ2-3
v_call: TRBV5-1

cdr3_nt: TGTGCCAGCAGATCAGGGGGCCTGTCACAGCCCCAGCATTTT
cdr3_aa: CASRSGGLSQPQHF
clone_size: -
d_call: TRBD1
j_call: TRBJ1-5
v_call: TRBV2

cdr3_nt: TGTGCCAGTAGTATCCCCCGAATAAGCGGGAGGCCTCTAGGCGATGAGCAGTTCTTC
cdr3_aa: CASSIPRISGRPLGDEQFF
clone_size: -
d_call: TRBD2
j_call: TRBJ2-1
v_call: TRBV19

cdr3_nt: TGCAGCGTTGAAGATCTTCCCAGGGAAGCTTTCTTT
cdr3_aa: CSVEDLPREAFF
clone_size: -
d_call: -
j_call: TRBJ1-1
v_call: TRBV29-1

cdr3_nt: TGTGCCAGCAGGGGGACAGGGAGGAATTACGAGCAGTACTTC
cdr3_aa: CASRGTGRNYEQYF
clone_size: few
d_call: TRBD1
j_call: TRBJ2-7
v_call: TRBV6-5

cdr3_nt: TGTGCCAGCAGCCGGGACAGGGGTGAGACCCAGTACTTC
cdr3_aa: CASSRDRGETQYF
clone_size: -
d_call: TRBD1
j_call: TRBJ2-5
v_call: TRBV7-6

cdr3_nt: TGTGCCTGGATTATGGGGGGGGGTCGTGAGCAGTTCTTC
cdr3_aa: CAWIMGGGREQFF
clone_size: -
d_call: TRBD2
j_call: TRBJ2-1
v_call: TRBV30

cdr3_nt: TGTGCCAGCAGTGCAAACAGGAATTCACCCCTCCACTTT
cdr3_aa: CASSANRNSPLHF
clone_size: few
d_call: -
j_call: TRBJ1-6
v_call: TRBV28

cdr3_nt: TGCAGCGTTGACCAGTCGGGACAGGGTGTCGAGCAGTACTTC
cdr3_aa: CSVDQSGQGVEQYF
clone_size: -
d_call: TRBD1
j_call: TRBJ2-7
v_call: TRBV29-1

cdr3_nt: TGTGCCATCTGGTCTGGGGCTCAAGAGACCCAGTACTTC
cdr3_aa: CAIWSGAQETQYF
clone_size: -
d_call: -
j_call: TRBJ2-5
v_call: TRBV10-3

cdr3_nt: TGTGCCAGCAGCTTGCAGGGTACAGATACGCAGTATTTT
cdr3_aa: CASSLQGTDTQYF
clone_size: -
d_call: -
j_call: TRBJ2-3
v_call: TRBV5-6

cdr3_nt: TGTGCCAGCAGCATACGTACACAGGGTGGTGAGCAGTTCTTC
cdr3_aa: CASSIRTQGGEQFF
clone_size: few
d_call: -
j_call: TRBJ2-1
v_call: TRBV11-1

cdr3_nt: TGTGCCAGCAGTGGAACAGAGAATAGCAATCAGCCCCAGCATTTT
cdr3_aa: CASSGTENSNQPQHF
clone_size: once
d_call: -
j_call: TRBJ1-5
v_call: TRBV28

cdr3_nt: TGTGCCAGCAGCCCTAGAGACAGGCACCAAGAGACCCAGTACTTC
cdr3_aa: CASSPRDRHQETQYF
clone_size: many
d_call: -
j_call: TRBJ2-5
v_call: TRBV7-9

cdr3_nt: TGTGCCAGTCGTCCTCGTTCAGGGAAAGAGACCCAGTACTTC
cdr3_aa: CASRPRSGKETQYF
clone_size: -
d_call: -
j_call: TRBJ2-5
v_call: TRBV27

cdr3_nt: TGCGCCAGCAGAGGGAAGCGGGGCACGGTCTTCGAGCAGTACTTC
cdr3_aa: CASRGKRGTVFEQYF
clone_size: -
d_call: TRBD2
j_call: TRBJ2-7
v_call: TRBV10-2

cdr3_nt: TGTGCCAGCAGCTGGGTTACTGGTGGACTGGAGACCCAGTACTTC
cdr3_aa: CASSWVTGGLETQYF
clone_size: -
d_call: -
j_call: TRBJ2-5
v_call: TRBV7-6